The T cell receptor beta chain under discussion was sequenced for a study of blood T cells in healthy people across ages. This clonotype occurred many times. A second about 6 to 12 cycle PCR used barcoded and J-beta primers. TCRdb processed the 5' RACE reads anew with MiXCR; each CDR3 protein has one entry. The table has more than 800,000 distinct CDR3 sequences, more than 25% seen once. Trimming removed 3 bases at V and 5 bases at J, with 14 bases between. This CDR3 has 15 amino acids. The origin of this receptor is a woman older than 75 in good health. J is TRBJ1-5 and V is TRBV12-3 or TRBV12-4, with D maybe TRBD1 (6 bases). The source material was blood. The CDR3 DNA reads TGTGCCAGCAGTTTGACGGGGGGCAGCGATCAGCCCCAGCATTTT. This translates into CASSLTGGSDQPQHF.